The 12 T cell receptor beta chains below all came from one sample that was sequenced in a study of regulatory T cells in long-lasting Graves disease. Assembly of TCR beta libraries relied on iRepertoire HTBI primers together with Arm-PCR of CDR3 regions. TCRdb used MiXCR to reprocess the multiplex PCR reads, holding one entry per CDR3 protein. The data contain around 420,000 distinct CDR3 sequences, 15% of them singletons. Specified time point: newly diagnosed GD, antithyroid drugs for less than 3 months. RNA from PBMCs was the source of the TCR library. In addition, the sample was reused for a study of T cells in Graves' hyperthyroidism and ophthalmopathy.

This sample comprised peripheral blood mononuclear cells (PBMCs), obtained at new diagnosis, from a patient treated with antithyroid drugs. The receptors derive from a woman aged 40 to 50 with Graves disease.

The chain couples TRBV14 to TRBJ2-1; 11 bases map to TRBD2. The V gene end was trimmed by 3 bases and the J gene end by 15 bases; junction bases not matched to a gene: 10. The CDR3 is made up of 14 amino acids. Germline V gene sequence: CDR1 SGHDN, CDR2 FVKESK. Here the CDR3 reads CASSQKTSGTPTFF. CDR3 DNA: TGTGCCAGCAGCCAGAAGACTAGCGGGACTCCGACGTTCTTC. Full variable domain (missing parts from reference TRBV14 and TRBJ2-1): EAGVTQFPSHSVIEKGQTVTLRCDPISGHDNLYWYRRVMGKEIKFLLHFVKESKQDESGMPNNRFLAERTGGTYSTLKVQPAELEDSGVYFCASSQKTSGTPTFFGPGTRLTVL.

The chain links TRBV20-1 to TRBJ2-3; 8 bases align to TRBD2. CDR3 size: 14 residues. V lost 6 bases to trimming and J lost 1 base; unmatched junction nucleotides: 6. The germline V gene has CDR1 DFQATT and CDR2 SNEGSKA (reference sequence). CDR3 sequence reads: CSATGGGRTDTQYF. As DNA, the CDR3 is TGCAGTGCCACCGGGGGGGGCCGCACAGATACGCAGTATTTT.

The chain joins TRBV6-2 or TRBV6-3 to TRBJ2-4; tentative D call: TRBD1 (5 bases). The CDR3 runs to 15 residues. In germline, CDR1 is MNHEY, CDR2 SVGEGT. V lost 6 bases and J lost 6, with 18 bases in between. In DNA form, the CDR3 reads TGTGCCAGCAGGACAGAGGCCTCCTTGGGAAACATTCAGTACTTC. It specifies CASRTEASLGNIQYF.

This clonotype was observed many times. The gene calls are TRBV9 and TRBJ2-2, with D possibly being TRBD2 (6 bases). The CDR3 is made up of 14 amino acids. Germline V gene sequence: CDR1 SGDLS, CDR2 YYNGEE. The V and J ends lost 6 bases and 4 bases respectively, with 13 bases between them. The CDR3, as DNA: TGTGCCAGCACCCCATCGGAGGGCACCGGGGAGCTGTTTTTT. It specifies CASTPSEGTGELFF.

This sequence joins TRBV6-1 and TRBJ2-7, with 7 nucleotides matching TRBD2. After removal of 6 bases from V and 3 bases from J, the junction contained 8 bases not matched to a gene. The germline V gene encodes CDR1 MNHNS and CDR2 SASEGT. This CDR3 is built from 14 residues. The CDR3 coding sequence is TGTGCCAGCAGGAAATCTAGCGGATACTACGAGCAGTACTTC. This translates into CASRKSSGYYEQYF.

The rearrangement joins TRBV18 to TRBJ1-3; no clear D gene. V lost 5 bases to trimming and J lost 2 bases, with 7 bases between them. Per germline, CDR1 KGHSH and CDR2 LQKENI. CDR3 length: 13 amino acids. CDR3 region: CASSADAGNTIYF. DNA of the CDR3: TGTGCCAGCTCAGCGGACGCTGGAAACACCATATATTTT.

This clonotype was detected many times. CDR3 bases: TGTGCCAGCAGGGTACAGGGTCTCTCCTACGAGCAGTACTTC. It specifies CASRVQGLSYEQYF. The rearrangement joins TRBV28 to TRBJ2-7, with D maybe TRBD1 (6 bases). CDR1 is MDHEN and CDR2 is SYDVKM in the germline V gene. The CDR3 has 14 residues. V dropped 6 bases and J dropped 0 bases, with 12 bases sitting between them.

This clonotype was counted at least ten times. The chain employs TRBV6-1 and TRBJ1-2; no clear D. CDR1 is MNHNS and CDR2 is SASEGT in the germline V gene. The CDR3 runs 12 residues. Trimming shortened V by 3 bases and J by 6 bases, and 8 bases separated the two germline ends. This CDR3 is CASSDSLDGYTF. CDR3 nucleotides: TGTGCCAGCAGTGATTCTCTCGATGGCTACACCTTC.

The sample holds many counts of this clonotype. The gene calls are TRBV6-1 and TRBJ2-6; perhaps D is TRBD1 or TRBD2 (6 bases each). The CDR3 sequence is 15 residues long. CDR1 and CDR2 from the germline V gene are MNHNS and SASEGT. V was shortened by 7 bases and J by 1 base, with 11 bases between the two germline ends. The CDR3 loop reads CASTGGASGANVLTF. DNA of the CDR3: TGTGCCAGCACCGGGGGCGCTTCTGGGGCCAACGTCCTGACTTTC.

Ten or more counts support this clonotype. The rearrangement uses TRBV6-5 and TRBJ2-7; 10 positions agree with TRBD1. CDR3 length equals 16 residues. V dropped 2 bases and J dropped 6; count of bases not matched to a gene: 10. In germline, CDR1 is MNHEY, CDR2 SVGAGI. This CDR3 reads CASSYNSRTGGAEQYF. CDR3 coding DNA: TGTGCCAGCAGTTACAATAGTAGGACAGGGGGAGCCGAGCAGTACTTC.

J is TRBJ2-1 and V is TRBV6-8, with 12 bases fitting TRBD2. Per germline, CDR1 MNHGY and CDR2 SAAAGT. Trimming at V came to 11 bases and at J to 5 bases, leaving 4 bases not matched to a gene. The CDR3 totals 13 residues. The CDR3: CAGGLAGNNEQFF. The CDR3 coding sequence is TGTGCCGGAGGACTAGCGGGAAACAATGAGCAGTTCTTC.

The chain employs TRBV5-1 and TRBJ2-6; D is ambiguous. Germline V gene sequence: CDR1 SGHRS, CDR2 YFSETQ. The CDR3 has 16 residues. V lost 4 bases, J lost 2 bases, and 13 bases lay in between. CDR3 residues: CASSTQASTGANVLTF. For the CDR3, the DNA is TGCGCCAGCAGCACTCAAGCTTCGACTGGGGCCAACGTCCTGACTTTC.